The next 11 T cell receptor beta chains were all read from a single sample in a study of regulatory T cells in long-lasting Graves disease. Time point described: persistent/refractory GD, antithyroid drugs over 5 years with positive TRAb. Following extraction of RNA from PBMCs, that RNA was used to make the TCR library. Assembly of TCR beta libraries relied on iRepertoire HTBI primers together with Arm-PCR of CDR3 regions. TCRdb re-called the multiplex PCR reads with MiXCR, one entry per CDR3 protein. The sample yields 600,000 to 800,000 distinct CDR3 sequences, 25% to 35% seen once. The specimen was peripheral blood mononuclear cells (PBMCs), collected when the disease was refractory, from a patient treated with antithyroid drugs. The receptors were sampled from a female donor with Graves disease.

Regarding this clonotype: The junction and the germline gene differ at one end; a read error may be behind it. The V and J genes are TRBV25-1 and TRBJ1-4; D remains ambiguous. CDR3 length: 17 amino acids. Germline values: CDR1 MGHDK, CDR2 SYGVNS. This CDR3 is CANSRSGESGFGEKLFF. The CDR3 DNA sequence: TGTGCCAACAGTAGAAGTGGAGAGTCGGGGTTCGGCGAAAAACTGTTTTTT.

This clonotype was seen a few times. The chain is built from TRBV27 and TRBJ2-7; the match to TRBD2 covers 7 bases. This CDR3 has 14 amino acids. The V segment lost 6 bases and the J segment 0 bases; nucleotides outside the gene matches: 5. The germline CDR1 and CDR2 sequences are MNHEY and SMNVEV (reference sequence). The chain's CDR3 is CASSPGTNSYEQYF. The CDR3 nucleotides are TGTGCCAGCAGCCCCGGGACTAACTCCTACGAGCAGTACTTC.

Notes on this clonotype: Being one base from a much bigger clone, this may be a read error. V is TRBV12-3 or TRBV12-4 and J is TRBJ1-2; D call uncertain. The CDR3 spans 12 residues. V lost 5 bases to trimming and J lost 3 bases, with 7 bases between them. The CDR3 loop is CASSRDDYGYTF. The DNA of the CDR3 is TGTGCCAGCAGTCGGGATGACTATGGCTACACCTTC.

In its sample, this clonotype was seen a few times. This chain links TRBV6-1 with TRBJ2-2; TRBD2 aligns across 12 bases. V was pared by 7 bases and J by 0 bases, with 18 bases of the junction left unmatched. CDR1 MNHNS and CDR2 SASEGT come from the germline V gene. The CDR3 loop spans 21 amino acids. This chain's CDR3 is CASTRARPKLAGGSNTGELFF. The DNA for the CDR3 is TGTGCCAGCACACGGGCCCGTCCTAAACTAGCGGGAGGTTCGAACACCGGGGAGCTGTTTTTT.

A few counts support this clonotype. The rearrangement joins TRBV7-9 to TRBJ1-1; 10 positions agree with TRBD1. This CDR3 is 13 amino acids long. The germline V gene has CDR1 SEHNR and CDR2 FQNEAQ (reference sequence). Unmatched junction bases numbered 5, after V lost 10 bases and J lost 3 bases. CDR3 sequence reads: CAIPTGGHTEAFF. CDR3 DNA sequence: TGTGCCATCCCGACAGGGGGCCACACTGAAGCTTTCTTT.

The rearrangement joins TRBV11-2 to TRBJ1-2; D perhaps matches TRBD1 (5 bases). V lost 5 bases and J lost 0, with 22 bases in between. Germline V gene sequence: CDR1 SGHAT, CDR2 FQNNGV. The CDR3 has 18 amino acids. The CDR3 here is CASSLPAGQGLANYGYTF. The CDR3 nucleotides are TGTGCCAGCAGCCTCCCGGCGGGGCAGGGCCTAGCTAACTATGGCTACACCTTC.

The chain combines TRBV5-1 with TRBJ2-1; tentative D call: TRBD2 (5 bases). Trimming removed 4 bases from V and 7 bases from J, with 15 bases in between. This CDR3 is 14 amino acids long. The V gene's germline CDR1 is SGHRS and CDR2 YFSETQ. The CDR3, as DNA: TGCGCCAGCAGCGCCCCCCCCGGGGAAAATGAGCAGTTCTTC. It is translated as CASSAPPGENEQFF.

Only a few counts were recorded for this clonotype. This chain links TRBV30 with TRBJ1-4; 10 bases are shared with TRBD1. V was pared by 0 bases and J by 6 bases, with 4 bases of the junction left unmatched. Germline values: CDR1 GTSNPN, CDR2 SVGIG (reference sequence). CDR3 length equals 15 residues. CDR3 protein: CAWSVRDRGYEKLFF. The CDR3 DNA sequence: TGTGCCTGGAGTGTAAGGGACAGGGGCTATGAAAAACTGTTTTTT. Supplemented by reference TRBV30 and TRBJ1-4, the full variable domain reads SQTIHQWPATLVQPVGSPLSLECTVEGTSNPNLYWYRQAAGRGLQLLFYSVGIGQISSEVPQNLSASRPQDRQFILSSKKLLLSDSGFYLCAWSVRDRGYEKLFFGSGTQLSVL.

This clonotype occurred once. The chain joins TRBV5-1 to TRBJ2-7, with TRBD1 matching over 11 bases. Germline lookup yields CDR1 SGHRS and CDR2 YFSETQ. V shed 4 bases and J 6 bases; nucleotides not matched to a gene: 18. This CDR3 is built from 18 residues. CDR3 DNA: TGCGCCAGCAGCCAAGCGGACAGGGGGCCTCTTCCTGGGAGCGAGCAGTACTTC. Protein: CASSQADRGPLPGSEQYF.

The chain combines TRBV5-1 with TRBJ1-1, with 7 bases that match TRBD1. The germline CDR1 and CDR2 sequences are SGHRS and YFSETQ. V lost 4 bases and J lost 0; bases outside the gene matches: 9. The CDR3 runs 16 residues. The DNA for the CDR3 is TGCGCCAGCAGCACCGGGACAGAACTCATGAACACTGAAGCTTTCTTT. Translating gives CASSTGTELMNTEAFF.

In its sample, this clonotype was seen many times. The V call is TRBV12-3 or TRBV12-4, the J call TRBJ1-1; perhaps TRBD1 as D (5 bases). This CDR3 has 17 amino acids. Trimming stripped 6 bases from V and 4 bases from J, with 24 bases between. CDR3 loop: CASSRTLGLLEVTEAFF. CDR3 bases: TGTGCCAGCAGCCGCACTCTGGGACTCCTGGAGGTCACTGAAGCTTTCTTT.